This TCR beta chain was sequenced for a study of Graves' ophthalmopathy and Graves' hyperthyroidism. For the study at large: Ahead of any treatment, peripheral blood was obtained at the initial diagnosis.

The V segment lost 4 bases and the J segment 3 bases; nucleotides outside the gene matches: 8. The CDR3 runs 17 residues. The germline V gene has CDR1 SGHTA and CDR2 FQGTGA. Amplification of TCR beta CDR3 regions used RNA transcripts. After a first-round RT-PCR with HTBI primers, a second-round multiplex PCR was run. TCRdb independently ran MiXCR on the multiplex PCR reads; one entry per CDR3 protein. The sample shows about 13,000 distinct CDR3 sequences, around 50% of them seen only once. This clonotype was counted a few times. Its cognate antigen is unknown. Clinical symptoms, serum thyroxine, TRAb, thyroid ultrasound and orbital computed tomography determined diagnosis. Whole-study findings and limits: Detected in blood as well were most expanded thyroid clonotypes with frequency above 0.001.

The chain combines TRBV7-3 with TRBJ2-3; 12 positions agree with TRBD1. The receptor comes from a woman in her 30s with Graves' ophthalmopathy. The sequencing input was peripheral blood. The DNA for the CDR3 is TGTGCCAGCAGCTCCTCCGGGACAGGGGGCGGAACAGATACGCAGTATTTT. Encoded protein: CASSSSGTGGGTDTQYF.